This T cell receptor beta chain was obtained from a study of Ad26.COV2.S vaccination and SARS-CoV-2 variants. This table comes from immunoSEQ multiplex PCR, and its TCRdb copy is limited to in-frame clones, with some not included. The table records about 180,000 clones, 87% of them present only once. On this clone: Antigen unknown.

The V gene lost 5 bases and the J gene lost 5 bases, with 9 bases spanning the gap. CDR1 is LGHNA, CDR2 YNFKEQ, per germline. The CDR3 is made up of 12 amino acids. Study outcomes and limitations: Spike-specific TCR breadth in vaccine recipients exceeded that seen in placebo recipients. Once vaccination had occurred, spike-specific CD8+ and CD4+ T cell responses reportedly showed substantial breadth.

The rearrangement links TRBV4-2 to TRBJ2-5; D remains unclear. This specimen was peripheral blood, taken after recovery from COVID-19. The receptor comes from a human donor who had recovered from COVID-19. The CDR3 nucleotides are TGTGCCAGCAGCGGTGCGCCCGAGACCCAGTACTTC. It encodes CASSGAPETQYF.